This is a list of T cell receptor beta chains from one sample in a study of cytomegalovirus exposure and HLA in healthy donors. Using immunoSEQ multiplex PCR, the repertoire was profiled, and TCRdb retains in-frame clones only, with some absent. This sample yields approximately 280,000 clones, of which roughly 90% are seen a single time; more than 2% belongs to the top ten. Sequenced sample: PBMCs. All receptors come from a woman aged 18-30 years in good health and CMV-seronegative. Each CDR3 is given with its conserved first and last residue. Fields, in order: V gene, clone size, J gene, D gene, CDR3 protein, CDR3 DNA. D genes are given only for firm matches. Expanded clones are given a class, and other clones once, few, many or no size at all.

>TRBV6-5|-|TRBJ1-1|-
CASSTPAAVTEAFF
TGTGCCAGCAGTACACCCGCAGCGGTAACTGAAGCTTTCTTT
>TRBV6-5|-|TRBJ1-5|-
CASSPTTGGNQPQHF
TGTGCCAGCAGCCCGACGACAGGAGGCAATCAGCCCCAGCATTTT
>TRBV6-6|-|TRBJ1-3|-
CASSYSNGFREGTIYF
TGTGCCAGCAGTTACTCGAATGGGTTCCGCGAGGGCACCATATATTTT
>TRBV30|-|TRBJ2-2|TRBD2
CACTGGLATRAGELFF
TGTGCCTGCACAGGGGGACTAGCGACACGGGCCGGGGAGCTGTTTTTT
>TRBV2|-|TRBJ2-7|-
CASRVSPGDLYEQYF
TGTGCCAGCAGAGTTTCCCCAGGGGACCTCTACGAGCAGTACTTC
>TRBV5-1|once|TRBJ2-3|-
CASSLEHPGDGKLDTQYF
TGCGCCAGCAGCTTGGAGCATCCGGGGGATGGTAAGTTAGATACGCAGTATTTT
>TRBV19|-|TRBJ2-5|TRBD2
CASRRLAGGETQYF
TGTGCCAGTAGGAGACTAGCGGGGGGAGAGACCCAGTACTTC
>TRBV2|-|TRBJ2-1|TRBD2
CASAGTSGGRYNEQFF
TGTGCCAGCGCCGGGACTAGCGGGGGGCGCTACAATGAGCAGTTCTTC
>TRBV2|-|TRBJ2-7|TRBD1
CASSDGTPGQGPYYEQYF
TGTGCCAGCAGTGACGGTACACCGGGACAGGGACCATACTACGAGCAGTACTTC
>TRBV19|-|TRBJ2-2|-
CASRSLATGELFF
TGTGCCAGTAGGTCGCTAGCGACCGGGGAGCTGTTTTTT
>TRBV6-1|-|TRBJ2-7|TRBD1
CASSERGTGVEQYF
TGTGCCAGCAGTGAAAGGGGGACAGGCGTCGAGCAGTACTTC
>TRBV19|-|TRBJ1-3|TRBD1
CASSFAGTGGTGNTIYF
TGTGCCAGTAGTTTTGCCGGGACAGGGGGAACTGGAAACACCATATATTTT
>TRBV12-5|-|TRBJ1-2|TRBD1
CASGVGQGESGYTF
TGTGCTAGTGGCGTTGGACAGGGAGAGTCTGGCTACACCTTC
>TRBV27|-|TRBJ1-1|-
CASSLSQGVTEAFF
TGTGCCAGCAGCCTCTCGCAGGGCGTCACTGAAGCTTTCTTT
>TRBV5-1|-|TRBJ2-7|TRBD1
CASSLTDRGYEQYF
TGCGCCAGCAGCTTGACGGACAGGGGCTACGAGCAGTACTTC
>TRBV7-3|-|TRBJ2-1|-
CASSTSVPNEQFF
TGTGCCAGCAGCACCTCGGTGCCGAATGAGCAGTTCTTC
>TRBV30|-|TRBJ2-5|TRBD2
CAWKPTSAGTQYF
TGTGCCTGGAAACCGACTAGCGCGGGGACCCAGTACTTC
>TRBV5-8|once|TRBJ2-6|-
CASSGPPVSGANVLTF
TGTGCCAGCAGCGGCCCCCCAGTCTCTGGGGCCAACGTCCTGACTTTC
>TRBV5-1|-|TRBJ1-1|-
CASSLPGTEAFF
TGCGCCAGCAGCTTGCCGGGCACTGAAGCTTTCTTT
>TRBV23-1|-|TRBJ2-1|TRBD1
CARAAPGQGRNEQFF
TGCGCCAGGGCCGCCCCGGGACAGGGGAGGAATGAGCAGTTCTTC
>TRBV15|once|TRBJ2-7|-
CATSFSITYEQYF
TGTGCCACCAGCTTTTCAATCACCTACGAGCAGTACTTC
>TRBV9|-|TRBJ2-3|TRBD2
CASSETGTSGGLRTDTQYF
TGTGCCAGCAGCGAGACCGGGACTAGCGGGGGGCTACGCACAGATACGCAGTATTTT
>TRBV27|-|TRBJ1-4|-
CASSPRGNEKLFF
TGTGCCAGCAGTCCTCGCGGGAATGAAAAACTGTTTTTT
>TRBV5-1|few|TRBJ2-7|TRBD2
CASSSRTSYDYEQYF
TGCGCCAGCAGCTCGAGGACTAGTTACGACTACGAGCAGTACTTC
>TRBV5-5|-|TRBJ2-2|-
CASEPRNTGELFF
TGTGCCAGCGAGCCTCGGAACACCGGGGAGCTGTTTTTT
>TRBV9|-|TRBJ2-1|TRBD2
CASSSRLAGYNEQFF
TGTGCCAGCAGCTCGCGACTAGCCGGGTACAATGAGCAGTTCTTC
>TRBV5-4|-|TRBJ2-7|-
CASSLTGGEQYF
TGTGCCAGCAGCTTGACGGGTGGAGAGCAGTACTTC
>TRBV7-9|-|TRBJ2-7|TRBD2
CASSSGGNEQYF
TGTGCCAGCAGCTCCGGGGGGAACGAGCAGTACTTC
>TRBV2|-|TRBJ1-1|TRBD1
CASSVRDSLTEAFF
TGTGCCAGCAGTGTTCGGGACAGCCTCACTGAAGCTTTCTTT
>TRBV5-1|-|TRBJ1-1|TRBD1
CASSLGFTADRTNTEAFF
TGCGCCAGCAGCTTGGGCTTCACTGCGGACAGGACGAACACTGAAGCTTTCTTT
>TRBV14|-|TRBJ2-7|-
CASSQVVTSRRGRYEQYF
TGTGCCAGCAGCCAAGTTGTCACCTCCCGAAGGGGGAGATACGAGCAGTACTTC
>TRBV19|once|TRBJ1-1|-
CASSTRTVGTEAFF
TGTGCCAGTAGCACCCGGACAGTCGGCACTGAAGCTTTCTTT
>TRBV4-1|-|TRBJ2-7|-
CASSQERLSWEYEQYF
TGCGCCAGCAGCCAAGAACGTCTTTCCTGGGAGTACGAGCAGTACTTC
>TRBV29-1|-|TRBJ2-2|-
CSAEATVPGITGELFF
TGCAGCGCCGAAGCTACCGTCCCCGGGATCACCGGGGAGCTGTTTTTT
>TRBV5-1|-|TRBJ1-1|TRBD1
CASSLEDRANTEAFF
TGCGCCAGCAGCTTGGAGGACAGGGCGAACACTGAAGCTTTCTTT
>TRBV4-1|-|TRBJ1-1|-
CASSQTGNTEAFF
TGCGCCAGCAGCCAGACAGGGAACACTGAAGCTTTCTTT
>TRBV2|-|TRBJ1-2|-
CASSEGGAAGYTF
TGTGCCAGCAGTGAAGGGGGCGCCGCTGGCTACACCTTC
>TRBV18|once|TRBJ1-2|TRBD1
CASSPPGTGVGHGYTF
TGTGCCAGCTCACCACCCGGGACAGGGGTTGGCCATGGCTACACCTTC
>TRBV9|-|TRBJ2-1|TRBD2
CASSVAGLAVAHEQFF
TGTGCCAGCAGCGTAGCAGGACTAGCCGTCGCCCATGAGCAGTTCTTC
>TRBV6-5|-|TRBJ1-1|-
CASSGDTGWAFF
TGTGCCAGCAGCGGTGATACAGGGTGGGCTTTCTTT
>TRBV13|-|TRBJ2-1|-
CASSLGLLAGYNEQFF
TGTGCCAGCAGCTTAGGGTTATTAGCCGGATACAATGAGCAGTTCTTC
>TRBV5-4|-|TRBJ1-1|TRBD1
CASSWAGGTEAFF
TGTGCCAGCAGCTGGGCAGGGGGCACTGAAGCTTTCTTT
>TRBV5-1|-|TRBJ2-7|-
CASSLTTVTFYEQYF
TGCGCCAGCAGCTTGACGACAGTAACCTTCTACGAGCAGTACTTC
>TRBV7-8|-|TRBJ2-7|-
CASSLVQGSYEQYF
TGTGCCAGCAGCTTAGTTCAGGGCTCCTACGAGCAGTACTTC
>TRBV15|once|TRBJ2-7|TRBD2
CATSPDYGGGLAGDVYEQYF
TGTGCCACCAGCCCTGATTATGGTGGCGGACTAGCGGGGGACGTCTACGAGCAGTACTTC
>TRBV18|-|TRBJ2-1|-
CASSLDNEQFF
TGTGCCAGCTCACTCGACAATGAGCAGTTCTTC
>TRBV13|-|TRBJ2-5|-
CASNLRLGGQETQYF
TGTGCCAGCAACCTACGTTTGGGGGGGCAGGAGACCCAGTACTTC
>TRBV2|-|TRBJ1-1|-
CASSEAGVLNTEAFF
TGTGCCAGCAGTGAAGCAGGGGTGCTGAACACTGAAGCTTTCTTT
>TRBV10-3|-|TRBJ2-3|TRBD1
CAIKARGQGTDTQYF
TGTGCCATCAAAGCGCGGGGACAGGGAACAGATACGCAGTATTTT
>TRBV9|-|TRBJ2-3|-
CASSVGLFTDTQYF
TGTGCCAGCAGCGTGGGACTTTTCACAGATACGCAGTATTTT
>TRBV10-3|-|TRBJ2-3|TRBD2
CAINDRLAVGTDTQYF
TGTGCCATCAATGATAGACTAGCGGTCGGCACAGATACGCAGTATTTT
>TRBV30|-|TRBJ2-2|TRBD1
CAWSRGQASYYTGELFF
TGTGCCTGGAGTCGAGGACAGGCCTCTTACTACACCGGGGAGCTGTTTTTT
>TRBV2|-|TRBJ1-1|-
CASIRQGWGTEAFF
TGTGCCAGCATCCGTCAGGGTTGGGGCACTGAAGCTTTCTTT
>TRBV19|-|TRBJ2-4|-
CASSIVGLTEIAKNIQYF
TGTGCCAGTAGTATAGTCGGGCTGACAGAGATAGCCAAAAACATTCAGTACTTC